One sample yielded the 25 T cell receptor beta chains listed below, sequenced in a study of T-cell memory formation after mild COVID-19. MiXCR, run by TCRdb on the 5' RACE reads, gives a single entry per CDR3 protein. The sample consists of tens of thousands of distinct CDR3 sequences, 7.3% of them appearing once. The specimen sequenced was PBMCs or a T cell subset sorted from them (not recorded which). The receptors here all came from a man aged 18 to 30 who had mild COVID-19 (a few samples of this study predate the infection). Cell type and time point are not known.

A word on this clonotype: Compared with germline, one end of the junction differs, possibly owing to a read error. The CDR3 bases are TGTGCCAGCAGCTTAGAGCAGGGGGCTTTAAGATTT. As protein: CASSLEQGALRF. The J gene is TRBJ1-1, the V gene TRBV7-9; 8 bases fit TRBD1. Germline lookup yields CDR1 SEHNR and CDR2 FQNEAQ (reference sequence). There are 12 residues in the CDR3.

There are many counts of this clonotype. The chain employs TRBV4-3 and TRBJ1-5; D may be TRBD1 (5 bases). In germline, CDR1 is LGHNA, CDR2 YSLEER. The CDR3 runs 13 residues. Trimming cost V 4 bases and J 4 bases, with 8 bases left between them. The DNA of the CDR3 is TGCGCCAGCAGCCTGGGGGAGAATCAGCCCCAGCATTTT. Its translation is CASSLGENQPQHF.

V is TRBV4-2 and J is TRBJ1-2; the D is unclear. CDR1 and CDR2 from the germline V gene are LGHNA and YNFKEQ. The CDR3 is 15 amino acids. V was cut by 4 bases and J by 3 bases, with 15 bases left in between. CDR3 DNA: TGTGCCAGCAGCCTCGCTCTTGGGGATGACTATGGCTACACCTTC. Translated: CASSLALGDDYGYTF.

There are a few counts of this clonotype. The V call is TRBV3-1, the J call TRBJ1-1, with TRBD1 as a possible D gene (5 bases). Trimming pared 4 bases from V and 4 bases from J, leaving 10 bases between. There are 13 residues in the CDR3. The germline V gene has CDR1 LGHDT and CDR2 YNNKEL (reference sequence). The CDR3 nucleotides are TGTGCCAGCAGCCTTGGGACGGCCACTGAAGCTTTCTTT. As protein: CASSLGTATEAFF. Drawing the rest from reference TRBV3-1 and TRBJ1-1, the complete variable domain is DTAVSQTPKYLVTQMGNDKSIKCEQNLGHDTMYWYKQDSKKFLKIMFSYNNKELIINETVPNRFSPKSPDKAHLNLHINSLELGDSAVYFCASSLGTATEAFFGQGTRLTVV.

This clonotype has more than one count but fewer than ten. The chain carries TRBV12-3 or TRBV12-4 and TRBJ2-2, with 9 positions matching TRBD2. The ends lost 4 bases at V and 4 bases at J; junction bases unmatched: 7. This CDR3 spans 16 amino acids. CDR3 DNA sequence: TGTGCCAGCAGTTCGTACTTGCGGGGGGGCACCGGGGAGCTGTTTTTT. Protein: CASSSYLRGGTGELFF.

This clonotype was picked up a small number of times. This chain joins TRBV7-9 and TRBJ1-3; D gene unclear. The CDR3 loop spans 16 amino acids. Trimming removed 3 bases at V and 0 bases at J, with 12 bases between. Germline CDR1 and CDR2: SEHNR and FQNEAQ (reference sequence). This CDR3 reads CASSFSLDISGNTIYF. For the CDR3, the DNA is TGTGCCAGCAGCTTCTCTCTAGACATCTCTGGAAACACCATATATTTT.

This clonotype was observed a few times. V gene TRBV12-3 or TRBV12-4 combines with J gene TRBJ1-1; tentative D call: TRBD1 (6 bases). CDR3 length: 15 residues. Deletions cut 7 bases from V and 6 bases from J, with 21 bases between. CDR3 amino acids: CASTSRQVLASEAFF. The CDR3, as DNA: TGTGCCAGCACTAGCAGACAGGTTTTAGCTTCTGAAGCTTTCTTT.

This clonotype was observed a handful of times. This chain joins TRBV15 and TRBJ2-3; D uncertain. The germline V gene has CDR1 LNHNV and CDR2 YYDKDF (reference sequence). V dropped 1 base and J dropped 0 bases, with 11 bases sitting between them. The CDR3 is 16 amino acids. For the CDR3, the DNA is TGTGCCACCAGCAGAGGACGGATTGGGAGCACAGATACGCAGTATTTT. Amino acid sequence: CATSRGRIGSTDTQYF.

This clonotype has a count of ten or more. The V call is TRBV5-6, the J call TRBJ2-3, with D unclear. V was pared by 3 bases and J by 0 bases, with 14 bases between. CDR3 length: 16 amino acids. CDR1 is SGHDT, CDR2 YYEEEE, per germline. The CDR3: CASSSGQRSSTDTQYF. CDR3 coding DNA: TGTGCCAGCAGCTCTGGGCAGCGCTCTAGCACAGATACGCAGTATTTT.

This clonotype occurred many times. The chain uses TRBV12-3 or TRBV12-4 and TRBJ1-1, with a tentative D call TRBD1 (6 bases). The V gene lost 8 bases and the J gene lost 5 bases, with 15 bases spanning the gap. The CDR3 runs to 13 residues. CDR3 in amino acids: CASARQEDTEAFF. In DNA, the CDR3 is TGTGCCAGCGCCCGACAGGAGGATACTGAAGCTTTCTTT.

This clonotype was detected only a few times. This rearrangement joins TRBV7-2 to TRBJ2-7; TRBD2 might be the D (6 bases). Germline V CDR1 and CDR2: SGHTA, FQGNSA. This CDR3 region has 13 residues. V was clipped by 5 bases and J by 7 bases, with 15 bases between them. The CDR3 DNA follows: TGTGCCAGCAGCGCACGGCGGGGCGGTGAGCAGTACTTC. Translating gives CASSARRGGEQYF.

This sequence joins TRBV6-1 and TRBJ2-5, with D perhaps TRBD1 or TRBD2 (5 bases each). The V end lost 7 bases, the J end lost 5 bases, and 17 bases lay between the germline ends. This CDR3 is 14 amino acids long. The germline CDR1 and CDR2 sequences are MNHNS and SASEGT. The CDR3 loop reads CASTRETTDETQYF. CDR3 DNA: TGTGCCAGCACCAGGGAGACTACAGACGAGACCCAGTACTTC.

The chain uses TRBV28 and TRBJ2-3, with unresolved D. Trimming removed 5 bases at V and 6 bases at J, with 9 bases between. Germline V gene lookup returns CDR1 MDHEN and CDR2 SYDVKM. The CDR3 totals 12 residues. The CDR3 sequence is CASSNSVDTQYF. DNA of the CDR3: TGTGCCAGCAGTAATAGTGTGGATACGCAGTATTTT.

This clonotype occurred a few times. The CDR3 here is CASSESMSVPEAFF. CDR3 bases: TGCGCCAGCAGTGAGTCGATGTCCGTACCCGAAGCTTTCTTT. V is TRBV10-1 and J is TRBJ1-1; D is unresolved. Germline V CDR1 and CDR2: WNHNN, SYGVQD (reference sequence). The V gene lost 0 bases and the J gene lost 8 bases, with 13 bases spanning the gap. The CDR3 length is 14 residues.

The chain couples TRBV7-2 to TRBJ2-5, with D unresolved. The CDR3 loop spans 14 amino acids. The germline V and J ends were trimmed by 2 bases and 4 bases, with 11 bases remaining between them. The V gene's germline CDR1 is SGHTA and CDR2 FQGNSA. In nucleotides, the CDR3 is TGTGCCAGCAGCTTACAGAGTGGCCTAGAGACCCAGTACTTC. Residues: CASSLQSGLETQYF. Using reference TRBV7-2 and TRBJ2-5 for the parts outside the CDR3, the full variable domain is GAGVSQSPSNKVTEKGKDVELRCDPISGHTALYWYRQSLGQGLEFLIYFQGNSAPDKSGLPSDRFSAERTGGSVSTLTIQRTQQEDSAVYLCASSLQSGLETQYFGPGTRLLVL.

This clonotype was found many times. The chain carries TRBV4-3 and TRBJ2-2, with 10 bases fitting TRBD2. This CDR3 has 16 amino acids. Trimming at V came to 3 bases and at J to 6 bases, leaving 7 bases not matched to a gene. From germline, CDR1 is LGHNA and CDR2 YSLEER. The CDR3 DNA reads as TGCGCCAGCAGCCATGAGCGGGGGGGCGTCTCCGGGGAGCTGTTTTTT. Amino acid sequence: CASSHERGGVSGELFF.

The sample holds a few counts of this clonotype. This sequence joins TRBV20-1 and TRBJ2-1; D not resolved. V was trimmed by 3 bases and J by 10 bases, leaving 16 bases between them. The germline gives CDR1 DFQATT, CDR2 SNEGSKA (reference sequence). This CDR3 region has 13 residues. The CDR3 region is CSASLSRFLEQFF. Written as DNA, the CDR3 is TGCAGTGCTAGCCTTTCAAGATTCTTGGAGCAGTTCTTC.

J is TRBJ2-3 and V is TRBV27, with a weak D call TRBD1 (5 bases). Germline assignment: CDR1 MNHEY and CDR2 SMNVEV (reference sequence). The V end lost 6 bases, the J end lost 0 bases, and 7 bases lay between the germline ends. This CDR3 has 13 residues. The CDR3 DNA is TGTGCCAGCAGGACAGTTAGCACAGATACGCAGTATTTT. Protein sequence: CASRTVSTDTQYF.

This clonotype was found a few times. The gene calls are TRBV11-2 and TRBJ2-5, with D possibly being TRBD2 (6 bases). V shed 1 base and J shed 3 bases, with 12 bases lying between them. Looked up from germline, CDR1 is SGHAT and CDR2 is FQNNGV. The CDR3 is 15 residues long. CDR3 amino acids: CASSLAGVLKETQYF. Here the CDR3 DNA reads TGTGCCAGCAGCTTAGCGGGGGTACTTAAAGAGACCCAGTACTTC. Using reference TRBV11-2 and TRBJ2-5 for the parts outside the CDR3, the full variable domain is EAGVAQSPRYKIIEKRQSVAFWCNPISGHATLYWYQQILGQGPKLLIQFQNNGVVDDSQLPKDRFSAERLKGVDSTLKIQPAKLEDSAVYLCASSLAGVLKETQYFGPGTRLLVL.

Only a few counts were recorded for this clonotype. J is TRBJ2-5 and V is TRBV9; 11 bases fit TRBD1. J was trimmed by 9 bases and V by 4 bases; bases with no gene match: 11. Per the germline V gene, CDR1 is SGDLS and CDR2 is YYNGEE. CDR3 length equals 15 residues. CDR3: CASSLEGQGAGSQYF. CDR3 coding DNA: TGTGCCAGCAGCCTAGAAGGACAGGGGGCAGGATCCCAGTACTTC.

The J gene is TRBJ2-5, the V gene TRBV5-1; the D is unclear. Germline values: CDR1 SGHRS, CDR2 YFSETQ. Trimming shortened V by 2 bases and J by 2 bases, and 7 bases separated the two germline ends. The CDR3 covers 13 residues. This CDR3 reads CASSFQVQETQYF. The CDR3 DNA follows: TGCGCCAGCAGCTTCCAGGTTCAAGAGACCCAGTACTTC. The full variable domain, completed using reference TRBV5-1 and TRBJ2-5, is KAGVTQTPRYLIKTRGQQVTLSCSPISGHRSVSWYQQTPGQGLQFLFEYFSETQRNKGNFPGRFSGRQFSNSRSEMNVSTLELGDSALYLCASSFQVQETQYFGPGTRLLVL.

This clonotype appeared many times. The V gene is TRBV2, the J gene TRBJ2-1; unclear D gene. This CDR3 region has 11 residues. The germline gives CDR1 SNHLY, CDR2 FYNNEI. V lost 6 bases, J lost 3 bases, and 3 bases lay in between. In nucleotides, the CDR3 is TGTGCCAGCAGATACTACAATGAGCAGTTCTTC. Amino acid sequence: CASRYYNEQFF. The full variable domain, in which reference TRBV2 and TRBJ2-1 provide the parts outside the CDR3, is EPEVTQTPSHQVTQMGQEVILRCVPISNHLYFYWYRQILGQKVEFLVSFYNNEISEKSEIFDDQFSVERPDGSNFTLKIRSTKLEDSAMYFCASRYYNEQFFGPGTRLTVL.

V and J are TRBV15 and TRBJ1-5, with 8 bases that match TRBD1. The CDR3 has 15 residues. Trimming cost V 4 bases and J 1 base; bases outside gene matches: 3. Germline V gene sequence: CDR1 LNHNV, CDR2 YYDKDF (reference sequence). CDR3 DNA sequence: TGTGCCACCAGCATGGGGACAGGCAGCAATCAGCCCCAGCATTTT. Translated, it gives CATSMGTGSNQPQHF. Looking up the rest from reference TRBV15 and TRBJ1-5 gives the full variable domain: DAMVIQNPRYQVTQFGKPVTLSCSQTLNHNVMYWYQQKSSQAPKLLFHYYDKDFNNEADTPDNFQSRRPNTSFCFLDIRSPGLGDTAMYLCATSMGTGSNQPQHFGDGTRLSIL.

The V gene is TRBV5-1, the J gene TRBJ2-1, with D perhaps TRBD2 (6 bases). CDR1 SGHRS and CDR2 YFSETQ come from the germline V gene. V was clipped by 2 bases and J by 8 bases, with 17 bases between them. CDR3 length equals 15 residues. CDR3 nucleotides: TGCGCCAGCAGCTTACTAGGGTCCGGAGGGGATGAGCAGTTCTTC. Translation: CASSLLGSGGDEQFF.

Comments on this clonotype: A much more abundant neighbour one base away suggests this may be a read error. V and J are TRBV12-3 or TRBV12-4 and TRBJ1-2; unclear D gene. The length of the CDR3 is 10 residues. The CDR3 region is CSSSFSGYTF. CDR3 nucleotides: TGTTCCAGCAGTTTTTCCGGCTACACCTTC.